This T cell receptor (beta chain) was captured by sequencing in a study of T cell repertoires in cytomegalovirus infection. Study-level background: CMV infection together with matching HLA type was indicated by public TCR beta signatures. Overall study findings and caveats: Summed frequency of public TCR beta families distinguished CMV carriers with the relevant HLA. There were HLA-C-restricted CMV-specific TCR beta clonotypes dominating the ex vivo response.

TCRdb analysed the reads with MiXCR anew, one entry per CDR3 protein. The sample records about 76,000 distinct CDR3 sequences, 3.7% being singletons. This clonotype was counted once. The target antigen is unknown. The specimen was PBMCs. The receptor's source is a human donor in good health (CMV status not recorded). Some clones in this sample may be carry-over from other donors' samples.

CDR3 protein: CASSFSRVRGENETRFF. The CDR3 nucleotides read TGTGCCAGCAGCTTTTCGAGGGTCCGGGGGGAAAATGAAACAAGGTTTTTT. This chain connects TRBV7-8 to TRBJ1-4, with a tentative D call TRBD1 (5 bases). From germline, CDR1 is SGHVS and CDR2 FQNEAQ. Trimming took 3 bases from V and 16 from J, leaving 30 bases between them. The CDR3 is 17 amino acids.